Below are 17 T cell receptor beta chains sequenced from a single sample in a study of cytomegalovirus exposure and HLA in healthy donors. Amplification used 60 Vbeta primers and 13 Jbeta primers. Profiling relied on immunoSEQ multiplex PCR, and the TCRdb table lists in-frame clones only, not all of them. This repertoire comprises around 46,000 clones; its ten largest clones make up under 1.4%. The sample was PBMCs. These TCRs come from a middle-aged woman in good health and CMV-seronegative.

The genes are TRBV1 and TRBJ2-7; the D call of TRBD2 is as the table states it, not checked on the DNA. TRBV1 is recorded as a pseudogene. The CDR3 contains 17 residues. DNA of the CDR3: TGCACCAGCAGCCAAGAGTCCCCGGTGGGAGGGATCTACGAGCAGTACTTC. Translated, it gives CTSSQESPVGGIYEQYF.

V usage is TRBV5-1 and J usage is TRBJ2-5, with D possibly TRBD1 on 6 matching bases. Germline CDR1 and CDR2: SGHRS and YFSETQ. This CDR3 comprises 15 residues. Trimming removed 0 bases from V and 2 bases from J, with 11 bases in between. CDR3 bases: TGCGCCAGCAGCTTGGTAGGGACAATGCAAGAGACCCAGTACTTC. It encodes CASSLVGTMQETQYF. Complete variable domain (other parts from reference TRBV5-1 and TRBJ2-5): KAGVTQTPRYLIKTRGQQVTLSCSPISGHRSVSWYQQTPGQGLQFLFEYFSETQRNKGNFPGRFSGRQFSNSRSEMNVSTLELGDSALYLCASSLVGTMQETQYFGPGTRLLVL.

The chain recombines TRBV14 with TRBJ1-1; possible D gene TRBD1, 5 bases. Germline-derived CDR1 and CDR2 are SGHDN and FVKESK. Trimming cost V 2 bases and J 3 bases, with 19 bases left between them. CDR3 length equals 17 residues. The CDR3 is CASSQRLSPKGDTEAFF. CDR3 nucleotide sequence: TGTGCCAGCAGCCAAAGGTTATCCCCTAAAGGGGACACTGAAGCTTTCTTT.

The chain employs TRBV18 and TRBJ1-2; tentatively, D is TRBD1 (5 bases). The CDR3 runs 13 residues. V lost 6 bases and J 6 bases, leaving 14 bases between the germline ends. Germline CDR1 KGHSH, CDR2 LQKENI. CDR3 DNA sequence: TGTGCCAGCTCTACGGAGCAGGGTCATGGCTACACCTTC. It translates to CASSTEQGHGYTF.

The chain joins TRBV19 to TRBJ1-1; 9 bases line up with TRBD1. The length of the CDR3 is 14 residues. The V gene's germline CDR1 is LNHDA and CDR2 SQIVND (reference sequence). Germline trimming cut 8 bases from V and 4 bases from J; bases unmatched to any gene: 8. The CDR3 nucleotides are TGTGCCAGTTTCCGGGACAGGGTCTCCACTGAAGCTTTCTTT. Amino acid sequence: CASFRDRVSTEAFF.

CDR3 coding DNA: TGTGCCAGCAGCCCTTCAACAGGGGGCACTGAAGCTTTCTTT. This encodes CASSPSTGGTEAFF. The rearrangement joins TRBV7-9 to TRBJ1-1; 8 bases are a match to TRBD1. The CDR3 covers 14 residues. V dropped 5 bases and J dropped 4; count of bases not matched to a gene: 6. Germline V gene sequence: CDR1 SEHNR, CDR2 FQNEAQ (reference sequence).

J is TRBJ2-7 and V is TRBV7-2; 8 bases fit TRBD1. CDR1 and CDR2 from the germline V gene are SGHTA and FQGNSA. There are 14 residues in the CDR3. Trimming took 2 bases from V and 2 from J; bases not matched to a gene: 2. The chain's CDR3 is CASSLQQGAYEQYF. CDR3 DNA sequence: TGTGCCAGCAGCTTACAACAGGGGGCCTACGAGCAGTACTTC.

The chain couples TRBV6-1 to TRBJ1-4, with TRBD1 matching 10 bases. The CDR3 consists of 14 residues. The V gene's germline CDR1 is MNHNS and CDR2 SASEGT. The ends lost 4 bases at V and 10 bases at J; junction bases unmatched: 6. CDR3 DNA sequence: TGTGCCAGCAGTGGGACAGGGGGAGGAGGAAAACTGTTTTTT. Its protein product is CASSGTGGGGKLFF.

The chain has TRBV5-1 and TRBJ1-2; D gene unclear. Looked up from germline, CDR1 is SGHRS and CDR2 is YFSETQ. V was trimmed by 5 bases and J by 6 bases, leaving 11 bases between them. The CDR3 is made up of 12 amino acids. The CDR3 DNA reads as TGCGCCAGCAGTTCGGGAGGGCATGGCTACACCTTC. It is translated as CASSSGGHGYTF.

The rearrangement joins TRBV4-2 to TRBJ2-3, with 7 bases identical to TRBD1. With V trimmed by 3 bases and J by 4 bases, 4 bases remained unmatched. From germline, CDR1 is LGHNA and CDR2 YNFKEQ. There are 14 residues in the CDR3. The CDR3: CASSQGQQPDTQYF. CDR3 DNA sequence: TGTGCCAGCAGCCAGGGACAGCAGCCAGATACGCAGTATTTT.

The chain has TRBV18 and TRBJ1-2; a weak D match, TRBD1 (5 bases). Germline lookup yields CDR1 KGHSH and CDR2 LQKENI. Trimming removed 5 bases at V and 8 bases at J, with 15 bases between. The CDR3 is made up of 13 amino acids. The CDR3: CASSGTNAGGYTF. As DNA, the CDR3 is TGTGCCAGCTCAGGGACGAACGCGGGAGGCTACACCTTC.

The CDR3 is CASSPRTSGTVDEQFF. CDR3 bases: TGTGCCAGCAGTCCCCGGACTAGCGGGACTGTCGATGAGCAGTTCTTC. The chain recombines TRBV2 with TRBJ2-1; TRBD2 agrees at 12 bases. V trimming: 5 bases; J trimming: 8 bases; junction bases outside the gene matches: 10. Germline V gene data show CDR1 as SNHLY and CDR2 as FYNNEI. The CDR3 is made up of 16 amino acids.

The V gene is TRBV2, the J gene TRBJ2-7; tentatively, D is TRBD2 (5 bases). V was trimmed by 6 bases and J by 4 bases, leaving 16 bases between them. The CDR3 is 14 residues long. Germline V CDR1 and CDR2: SNHLY, FYNNEI. CDR3 DNA: TGTGCCAGCAGCAACACCGGGATTACTTACGAGCAGTACTTC. This translates into CASSNTGITYEQYF.

V usage is TRBV7-2 and J usage is TRBJ2-5; 7 nucleotides match TRBD1. From germline, CDR1 is SGHTA and CDR2 FQGNSA. CDR3 size: 15 residues. Trimming at V came to 5 bases and at J to 0 bases, leaving 6 bases not matched to a gene. The DNA for the CDR3 is TGTGCCAGCAGCCCTGACAGGGCGTACCAAGAGACCCAGTACTTC. This codes for CASSPDRAYQETQYF.

The J gene is TRBJ1-5, the V gene TRBV27, with D hard to call. Germline assignment: CDR1 MNHEY and CDR2 SMNVEV (reference sequence). Between the trimmed V and J ends, which lost 6 bases and 3 bases, there was a span of 9 bases. The CDR3 consists of 13 residues. The CDR3 nucleotides are TGTGCCAGCAGCTGGGCCCTCAATCAGCCCCAGCATTTT. Residues: CASSWALNQPQHF.

The rearrangement joins TRBV28 to TRBJ2-6; 8 bases match TRBD1. J was trimmed by 1 base and V by 6 bases; bases with no gene match: 5. The CDR3 spans 16 residues. Looked up from germline, CDR1 is MDHEN and CDR2 is SYDVKM. In DNA form, the CDR3 reads TGTGCCAGCAGCAGGGGGCTCGGGTCTGGGGCCAACGTCCTGACTTTC. This codes for CASSRGLGSGANVLTF.

J is TRBJ1-4 and V is TRBV4-1; no reliable D call. Germline CDR1 is MGHRA and CDR2 is YSYEKL. With 0 bases removed from V and 0 bases from J, the gap between germline ends came to 8 bases. The CDR3 is 16 residues long. The CDR3 DNA reads TGCGCCAGCAGCCAAGATACAGCCCCAACTAATGAAAAACTGTTTTTT. Translation: CASSQDTAPTNEKLFF.